This T cell receptor beta chain emerged from a study of T cells expressing NK-cell markers. Study-wide context: Repertoire data for TCR beta were derived from sorted T cells (CD3+CD56+NKG2C+, CD3+CD56+NKG2C- and CD3+CD56-NKG2C+). The authors sequenced eight donors, of whom seven were HCMV-seropositive and one was seronegative.

After re-calling the 5' RACE reads, TCRdb lists one entry per CDR3 protein, DNA absent. This sample's table has some 140,000 distinct CDR3 sequences. Germline V lookup: CDR1 SGHVS, CDR2 FQNEAQ. The CDR3 runs to 16 residues. The sequence came from a woman in her forties or fifties in good health. This chain joins TRBV7-8 and TRBJ1-5. Sequencing was carried out using blood T cells: a sorted CD56 or NKG2C T cell subset, CD4+ or CD8+ T cells, or bulk PBMC T cells (not recorded which). The CDR3 reads CASSLGALYSNQPQHF.